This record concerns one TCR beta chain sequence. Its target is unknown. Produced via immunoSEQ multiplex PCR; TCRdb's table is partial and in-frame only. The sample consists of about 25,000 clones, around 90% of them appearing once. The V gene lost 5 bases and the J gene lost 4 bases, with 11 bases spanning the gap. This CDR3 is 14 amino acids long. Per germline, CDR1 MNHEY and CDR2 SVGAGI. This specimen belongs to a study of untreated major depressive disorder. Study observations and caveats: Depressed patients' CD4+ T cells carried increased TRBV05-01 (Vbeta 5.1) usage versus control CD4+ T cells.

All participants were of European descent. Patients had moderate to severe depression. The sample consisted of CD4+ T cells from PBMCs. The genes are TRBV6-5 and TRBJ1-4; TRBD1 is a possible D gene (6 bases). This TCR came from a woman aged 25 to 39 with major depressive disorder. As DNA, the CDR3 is TGTGCCAGCAGTACAGGGTCTTTTAATGAAAAACTGTTTTTT. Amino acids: CASSTGSFNEKLFF.